This T cell receptor (beta chain) derives from a study of T cell changes during pregnancy in multiple sclerosis. Sequenced by immunoSEQ multiplex PCR; TCRdb stores in-frame clones only, minus some. Of approximately 100,000 clones listed, approximately 94% are singletons. V shed 1 base, J shed 0 bases, and the junction held 7 bases outside the gene matches. CDR3 length equals 17 residues. CDR1 is SGHRS, CDR2 YFSETQ, per germline. The sequences come from peripheral blood, collected before pregnancy. The chain couples TRBV5-1 to TRBJ2-7, with TRBD2 identical over 10 bases. The source is a female donor with multiple sclerosis, enrolled in a pregnancy study. The CDR3 here is CASSLLGLAGDSYEQYF. The CDR3 DNA reads as TGCGCCAGCAGCTTGCTCGGGCTAGCGGGAGACTCCTACGAGCAGTACTTC.